The subject of this entry is one TCR beta chain. Trimming removed 3 bases at V and 9 bases at J, with 9 bases between. The CDR3 loop spans 12 amino acids. Germline-derived CDR1 and CDR2 are SNHLY and FYNNEI. Produced via immunoSEQ multiplex PCR; TCRdb's table is partial and in-frame only. The sample shows some 500,000 clones, more than 70% of them seen only once. This entry comes from a study of shared clonotypes between healthy human individuals. The chain combines TRBV2 with TRBJ2-1; a possible D gene is TRBD2 (6 bases). This clonotype was obtained from a woman aged 40 to 50 in good health. Some clones in this sample may be carry-over from other donors' samples. The specimen was PBMCs. Written as DNA, the CDR3 is TGTGCCAGCAGTGAGGACTACGGTGAGCAGTTCTTC. This gives the protein CASSEDYGEQFF. Variable domain in full (rest from reference TRBV2 and TRBJ2-1): EPEVTQTPSHQVTQMGQEVILRCVPISNHLYFYWYRQILGQKVEFLVSFYNNEISEKSEIFDDQFSVERPDGSNFTLKIRSTKLEDSAMYFCASSEDYGEQFFGPGTRLTVL.